Following are 10 T cell receptor beta chains from one sample sequenced in a study of PD-1 blockade in classical Hodgkin lymphoma. Sequencing used immunoSEQ multiplex PCR; TCRdb keeps in-frame clones, though not all of them. The sample consists of 70,000 or so clones, about 70% of them appearing once. Every patient experienced relapse after autologous stem cell transplantation, and brentuximab vedotin exposure varied. Source: peripheral blood mononuclear cells (PBMCs), taken before the second cycle of nivolumab. The receptors were gathered from a human donor with classical Hodgkin lymphoma.

This rearrangement joins TRBV27 to TRBJ1-6, with D perhaps TRBD1 (5 bases). This CDR3 has 13 amino acids. V lost 3 bases, J lost 7 bases, and 7 bases lay in between. The germline V gene encodes CDR1 MNHEY and CDR2 SMNVEV (reference sequence). CDR3 nucleotide sequence: TGTGCCAGCAGTTTCCAGGGAAATTCACCCCTCCACTTT. Its translation is CASSFQGNSPLHF.

The chain recombines TRBV30 with TRBJ2-3, with 8 bases matching TRBD2. CDR1 is GTSNPN and CDR2 is SVGIG in the germline V gene (reference sequence). The ends lost 3 bases at V and 5 bases at J; junction bases unmatched: 16. This CDR3 contains 17 residues. The CDR3: CAWSIHGRGLIGDTQYF. CDR3 DNA: TGTGCCTGGAGCATACACGGGAGGGGACTGATCGGAGATACGCAGTATTTT.

This clone was detected only once. The V call is TRBV7-8, the J call TRBJ1-1; no definite D call. The CDR3 is 13 amino acids. Germline-derived CDR1 and CDR2 are SGHVS and FQNEAQ. V lost 0 bases, J lost 1 base, and 3 bases lay in between. CDR3 nucleotide sequence: TGTGCCAGCAGCTTAGCTAGGAACACTGAAGCTTTCTTT. Residues: CASSLARNTEAFF.

The V call is TRBV29-1, the J call TRBJ2-5; 11 nucleotides agree with TRBD2. The CDR3 runs to 16 residues. CDR1 and CDR2 (germline): SQVTM, ANQGSEA. V gave up 3 bases and J gave up 1 base; unmatched junction bases: 7. CDR3 bases: TGCAGCGTTGATTTATTTAGCGGGGGGGTCCAAGAGACCCAGTACTTC. Residues: CSVDLFSGGVQETQYF.

The V call is TRBV11-2, the J call TRBJ1-2; perhaps TRBD1 as D (5 bases). Germline CDR1 is SGHAT and CDR2 is FQNNGV. V lost 5 bases and J lost 1, with 17 bases in between. CDR3 length equals 16 residues. DNA for the CDR3: TGTGCCAGCAGCCTCATGATCGGAGGGGATAACTATGGCTACACCTTC. It specifies CASSLMIGGDNYGYTF.

Only one count was recorded for this clone. The V call is TRBV19, the J call TRBJ2-3; no definite D call. The length of the CDR3 is 14 residues. V gave up 3 bases and J gave up 5 bases, with 12 bases separating them. In germline, CDR1 is LNHDA, CDR2 SQIVND (reference sequence). Here the CDR3 reads CASSILGNGDTQYF. Here the CDR3 DNA reads TGTGCCAGTAGTATTTTGGGTAATGGAGATACGCAGTATTTT.

DNA for the CDR3: TGCAGCGTCGATTCGGGGGGACCCGGTTTTAATGAGCAGTTCTTC. Protein product: CSVDSGGPGFNEQFF. The chain uses TRBV29-1 and TRBJ2-1; 7 bases map to TRBD2. Unmatched junction bases numbered 15, after V lost 6 bases and J lost 7 bases. The CDR3 consists of 15 residues. Germline loops: CDR1 SQVTM, CDR2 ANQGSEA.

The chain employs TRBV27 and TRBJ2-6; tentative D call: TRBD1 (6 bases). CDR1 is MNHEY, CDR2 SMNVEV, per germline (reference sequence). This CDR3 spans 16 amino acids. V shed 4 bases and J shed 0 bases, with 10 bases lying between them. The CDR3 coding sequence is TGTGCCAGCAGTTCAAACAGGGACTCTGGGGCCAACGTCCTGACTTTC. It yields the protein CASSSNRDSGANVLTF.

This clone was counted between two and nine times. V gene TRBV28 combines with J gene TRBJ1-5; 8 bases line up with TRBD1. Germline V gene data show CDR1 as MDHEN and CDR2 as SYDVKM. Unmatched junction bases numbered 4, after V lost 8 bases and J lost 7 bases. The CDR3 sequence is 12 residues long. The CDR3 loop reads CASYRGTQPQHF. CDR3 coding DNA: TGTGCCAGCTACAGGGGGACACAGCCCCAGCATTTT.

V gene TRBV4-1 combines with J gene TRBJ2-3, with no clear D. The CDR3 runs 17 residues. V lost 4 bases and J lost 2, with 19 bases in between. From germline, CDR1 is MGHRA and CDR2 YSYEKL. The CDR3 reads CASSLLWPNSNTDTQYF. The CDR3 nucleotides are TGCGCCAGCAGCCTCCTATGGCCCAACAGTAACACAGATACGCAGTATTTT.